This TCR beta chain was identified during a study of cytomegalovirus exposure and HLA in healthy donors (dated by TCRdb to between 2016 and 2019). Turning to the overall study: According to an earlier analysis of around 600 of the donors, roughly 180 million T cells yielded 90 million to 130 million unique TCR beta sequences and about 280 Gb of sequence data. Among the roughly 410 genotyped donors, around 81% belonged to the genetic ancestry cluster associated with self-reported Caucasian donors. Donor age, sex, ethnicity and CMV serostatus were compiled alongside the repertoire data. Besides the first cohort of approximately 710 subjects, a separate validation cohort made up of roughly 130 different subjects was used. The aim of the study was to test whether cataloging public T cell receptors could identify signatures of past pathogen exposure. A handful of DR-DQ haplotypes were handled as single units for association and clustering because linkage in the cohort was strong. Around 300 gigabases of sequencing data and around 87 million unique TCR sequences were included in an early release covering about 700 HLA-typed donors. The study used immunosequencing to profile the T cell repertoires of approximately 690 subjects and linked those repertoires to cytomegalovirus serostatus. A later analysis re-examined previously published TCR beta repertoires from 600 to 700 donors and added high-resolution HLA genotyping to investigate patterns of TCR occurrence. An earlier analysis of 500 to 750 of the donors applied high-throughput TCR beta sequencing to assess whether each TCR beta V gene segment acted as functional or pseudogenic. Among around 400 genotyped donors of the cohort, an average of 235,054 unique TCR beta nucleotide sequences were sequenced per donor, 15% to 20% of them non-productive. Rather than drawing on any new phenotypic data, the later analysis identified candidate immune exposures from TCR beta sequences and the way those sequences occurred across donors. Genome-wide SNP genotypes for about 60% of the roughly 700 donors were used in a later genetic analysis, which treated that subset as a discovery cohort. Typing coverage varied by locus: 629-630 donors for A, B, C, DRB1 and DQB1; approximately 500 for DQA1; more than 600 for DPA1; approximately 490 for DPB1. All discovery cohort repertoires had been generated using a single sequencing platform. Class I and class II HLA loci were covered by the typing at four-digit resolution. The study combined high-throughput TCR immunosequencing, statistical association of individual TCRs with disease status, and machine learning to predict cytomegalovirus infection status. Summary of the overall study and its limitations: The sequencing pipeline was judged likely to have produced a cluster of highly shared sequence variants as a technical artifact. In a later analysis, several top co-occurrence clusters were reported to appear linked to parvovirus B19, influenza, CMV and Epstein-Barr virus. V-gene and J-gene trimming of TCR beta chains was associated with a missense DCLRE1C variant in a later genetic analysis, and the association was replicated in an independent cohort. In an earlier analysis of some 500 of the donors, most TCR beta V segments were observed in productive rearrangements about 90% or about 30% of the time, broadly matching IMGT annotations. Sequencing depth was assumed to be roughly uniform across donors in the presence/absence analyses, though that assumption may not hold. This cohort had only TCR beta chains sequenced, and the lack of alpha or paired-chain data limited which features could be detected. Strong co-occurrence of HLA alleles, especially DR and DQ, made assigning TCR associations to individual alleles difficult. The authors suggested that the approach could potentially be extended to other disease states and immunological phenotypes. Because HLA typing was missing for some donors at each locus, association tests included only the typed subset. For the cohort, immune exposure information was limited to CMV serostatus. At a false discovery rate of 0.05, a later analysis linked some 17,000 TCR beta sequences to specific HLA alleles. In a later genetic analysis, fewer N-insertions in productive TCRs were reported among donors in an Asian-associated ancestry cluster than the roughly 700-donor mean. Because counts were too low, 15 or so rarely observed V segments, including chromosome 9 orphons, were excluded from the earlier analysis of 500 to 700 of the donors. Most TCR sequences were seen in very few donors, while some public TCRs were found in many individuals. A later analysis found that most CMV-associated TCR beta chains appeared HLA-restricted, with HLA associations seemingly driven largely by CMV exposure. Because the 87-base-pair reads could not distinguish some IMGT-functional V segments, including TRBV6-2 and TRBV6-3, those segments were excluded. Linkage disequilibrium might explain the correlated functional status among segregating V segments, but an unknown experimental factor could not be excluded. Three of the identified cytomegalovirus-associated TCR beta chains were confirmed in vitro to be specific for cytomegalovirus antigens. In a later analysis, the rate of TCR association differed among HLA loci, with DRB1 alleles having the most associated TCRs and HLA-C alleles having the fewest. In a later analysis, HLA-associated TCR beta chains were found to be more clonally expanded and to have lower generation probabilities than equally common non-associated chains. A further reported finding was that TCR beta sequences accurately predicted the HLA-A and HLA-B alleles for most subjects in the first cohort. The classifier was reported to diagnose cytomegalovirus status with high specificity and sensitivity in both the original and validation cohorts. A total of about 150 TCR beta chains were listed by the study as associated with cytomegalovirus.

The library was prepared using the immunoSEQ multiplex PCR assay. For the multiplex PCR, a mixture combining 60 forward primers for TCR Vbeta segments and 13 reverse primers for TCR Jbeta segments was used. A multiplex PCR assay on genomic DNA amplified the CDR3 region of rearranged TCR beta genes. The Illumina HiSeq System was used to sequence the amplified TCR beta libraries as 87-base-pair reads. In the source study's methods: A later analysis counted 65 million to 90 million unique TCR beta chains across the 600 to 850 repertoires, and some 11 million of these chains were shared by at least two donors. Raw reads were error-corrected and collapsed into unique sequences by a nearest-neighbor algorithm in which closely related sequences were merged to remove PCR and sequencing errors. V, D and J gene segments were assigned by aligning CDR3 sequences to IMGT reference sequences. For a sequence to be retained, a match of at least six nucleotides was required to both a V gene segment and a J gene segment. Rearrangements were called productive when the CDR3 lacked stop codons and stayed in frame with V and J; all others were non-productive. CDR3 was defined according to IMGT convention as the region running from the second conserved V-encoded cysteine to the conserved J-encoded phenylalanine. The earlier analysis of about 570 of the donors excluded any sequence lacking an unambiguous match to a single V gene segment. In an earlier analysis of several hundred of the donors, a V segment was called functional when productive rearrangements were above 56.7%, and segregating when the standard deviation between donors exceeded 5%. A statistical classification framework was developed to diagnose cytomegalovirus status using the catalog of TCR beta chain sequences. V and J gene assignment, in a later analysis, came from comparing TCR nucleotide sequences with IMGT/GENE-DB human TR gene sequences. The TCRdist pipeline was used in a later analysis to assign CDR3 sequences and most-parsimonious VDJ recombination scenarios. In a later analysis, each TCR beta chain was defined by its CDR3 amino acid sequence together with its V-gene family, and reads without a unique V-gene family were excluded. In a later analysis, approximately 640 highly shared, low-generation-probability nucleotide sequences were removed to address suspected cross-contamination and a sequencing artifact. For each public chain, a later analysis derived a clonal expansion index from normalized ranks of inferred template counts within each repertoire. In a later analysis, generation probabilities were computed with a VDJ recombination model fitted to out-of-frame rearrangements, and the resulting probabilities were checked against IGoR. In a later analysis, hypergeometric tests were used to score TCR-TCR, TCR-HLA and TCR-CMV co-occurrence, with a repertoire-size bias correction applied to TCR pairs. To estimate false discovery rates, a later analysis permuted the HLA or CMV assignments 20 times. A later analysis grouped co-occurring TCRs with DBSCAN, adding TCRdist sequence similarity when clustering within HLA-allele-positive subsets. Co-occurrence clustering excluded repertoires with fewer than 30,000 or more than 120,000 public chains, plus five with anomalous nucleotide sharing. TCRdb limited this immuneACCESS table to in-frame rearrangements with V and J called. A share of clones is missing; checked studies link under half to unresolved V genes, and the rest is unexplained. The V and J calls and clone size were taken over from that table, and D and trimming were inferred from the DNA. The sample yields more than 150,000 clones; 80% to 85% were counted once. The ten largest clonotypes hold about 5.7% of the sample.

This clone appeared a few times. It lacks a known antigen. No base quality values were provided; no much bigger clone lies one nucleotide off. The cohort comprised more than 550 healthy bone marrow donors. Cohort members were all nominally healthy when sampled, although unrecorded immune exposures were likely present. The donor was CMV seropositive and belonged to the group of 250 to 300 seropositive cohort members. Each donor provided a peripheral blood sample, and peripheral blood mononuclear cells were used for TCR beta sequencing. The Qiagen DNeasy Blood Extraction Kit was used to extract genomic DNA from the blood cell samples. Trimming at the junction amounts to 5 bases on V and 3 bases on J, and the germline ends lie 11 bases apart. CDR1 MRHNA and CDR2 SNTAGT are derived from the germline V gene. The CDR3 sequence holds 14 residues, the cysteine and phenylalanine included. The entry retains the CDR3 DNA only, 42 bases that are in frame from base 1.

This clonotype was obtained from a man between 35 and 55 years old in good health and CMV-seropositive. The chain couples TRBV6-4 to TRBJ2-1, with a tentative D gene TRBD2 over 5 matching bases. Material for sequencing was PBMCs. The CDR3 protein sequence reads: CASSKTGNYNEQFF. DNA sequence: TGTGCCAGCAGTAAAACCGGGAACTACAATGAGCAGTTCTTC.